This TCR beta chain was retrieved from a study of response to subunit inactivated influenza vaccine. TCRdb called the RT-PCR reads again in MiXCR, with one record for every CDR3 protein. The table shows approximately 490,000 distinct CDR3 sequences, with approximately 7.2% occurring only once. Study observations and caveats: After each seasonal influenza vaccination, few new T cells are recruited, the authors suggested.

For this clonotype: Its antigen is undetermined.

The CDR3 contains 15 residues. Germline loops: CDR1 SGHRS, CDR2 YFSETQ. V lost 0 bases to trimming and J lost 5 bases, with 14 bases between them. The material was PBMCs from blood, obtained around 2 years after vaccination. The V call is TRBV5-1, the J call TRBJ1-1; no definite D call. This clonotype was sampled from a man between 50 and 75 years old who received an inactivated influenza vaccine. For the CDR3, the DNA is TGCGCCAGCAGCTTGGCGGTTCGGGGAGGGACTGAAGCTTTCTTT. It specifies CASSLAVRGGTEAFF.